This T cell receptor beta chain is drawn from a study of technical replicates of blood from a few donors. The length of the CDR3 is 15 residues. The assay was immunoSEQ multiplex PCR, and TCRdb's table has in-frame clones only and misses some. The sample has tens of thousands of clones, just under 95% seen once. This TCR was recovered from a human donor in good health. V gene TRBV21-1 combines with J gene TRBJ2-7; the listed D gene, TRBD2, was not tested against the DNA. TRBV21-1 is reported as a pseudogene. The source material was T cells isolated from PBMCs. The CDR3 region is CASSRRWGVAYEQYF. CDR3 coding DNA: TGTGCCAGCAGCCGAAGATGGGGGGTCGCCTACGAGCAGTACTTC.